Reported below is one TCR beta chain. This entry belongs to a study of cytomegalovirus exposure and HLA in healthy donors. Study information: Researchers found that less than 90% of over 350 genotyped donors fell within the Caucasian-associated ancestry cluster.

Germline V gene lookup returns CDR1 SEHNR and CDR2 FQNEAQ (reference sequence). Trimming shortened V by 0 bases and J by 3 bases, and 11 bases separated the two germline ends. This CDR3 has 15 amino acids. Both 60 Vbeta primers and 13 Jbeta primers went into the PCR. Here immunoSEQ multiplex PCR was the method, and the copy in TCRdb shows in-frame clones only, minus some. Recorded for this sample: under 90,000 clones. Sequencing was done on a sample of PBMCs. V gene TRBV7-9 combines with J gene TRBJ1-1; the D gene is possibly TRBD1 (5 bases). The sequence was collected from a female donor in good health and CMV-seropositive. In DNA form, the CDR3 reads TGTGCCAGCAGCTTAGCTTCAGGGTATGACACTGAAGCTTTCTTT. It codes for CASSLASGYDTEAFF. Variable domain in full (rest from reference TRBV7-9 and TRBJ1-1): DTGVSQNPRHKITKRGQNVTFRCDPISEHNRLYWYRQTLGQGPEFLTYFQNEAQLEKSRLLSDRFSAERPKGSFSTLEIQRTEQGDSAMYLCASSLASGYDTEAFFGQGTRLTVV.